Here is one TCR beta chain with its context. The specificity of this receptor is unknown. The sample holds no much larger clone one base away, and base qualities are not on file. The library was made by the immunoSEQ multiplex PCR assay. Drawn from immuneACCESS, this table holds only the in-frame rearrangements with V and J called that TCRdb kept. Clones are partly lost; checked studies trace under half to an unresolved V gene and leave the rest unexplained. The sample profile shows tens of thousands of clones; around nine tenths of them were found once. The ten largest make up 2.5% to 3% of the sample. The record originates from a study of T cell changes during pregnancy in multiple sclerosis (dated by TCRdb to between 2019 and 2020). Some background on the complete study: In women with multiple sclerosis, the researchers looked at how the T cell repertoire shifted as pregnancy progressed.

V is trimmed back by 6 bases and J by 2 bases, and the junction contains 1 base that no gene match accounts for. Reading the germline V gene (reference sequence) gives CDR1 MNHEY and CDR2 SMNVEV. Counted from cysteine to phenylalanine, this CDR3 has 13 amino acids. The DNA shown is the 39-base CDR3, in frame from base 1. This sequence uses TRBV27 and TRBJ1-2; 9 central bases correspond to TRBD1. Sequenced here: peripheral blood, sampled in the third trimester of pregnancy. This clonotype originated in a female donor in good health, enrolled as a control in a pregnancy study. The sequenced DNA is TGTGCCAGCAGGGGACAGGGAAACTATGGCTACACCTTC. Its protein reads: CASRGQGNYGYTF.